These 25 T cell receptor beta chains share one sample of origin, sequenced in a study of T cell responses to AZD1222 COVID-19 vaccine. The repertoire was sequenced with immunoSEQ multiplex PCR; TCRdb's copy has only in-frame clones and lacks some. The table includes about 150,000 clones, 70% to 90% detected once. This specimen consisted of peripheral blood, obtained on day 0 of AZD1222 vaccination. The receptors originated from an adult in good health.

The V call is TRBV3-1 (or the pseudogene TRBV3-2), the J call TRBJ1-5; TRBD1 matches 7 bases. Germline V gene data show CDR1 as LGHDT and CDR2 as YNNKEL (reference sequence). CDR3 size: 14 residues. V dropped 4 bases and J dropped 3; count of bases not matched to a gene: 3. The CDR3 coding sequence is TGTGCCAGCAGCCCACAGGGGAACAATCAGCCCCAGCATTTT. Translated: CASSPQGNNQPQHF.

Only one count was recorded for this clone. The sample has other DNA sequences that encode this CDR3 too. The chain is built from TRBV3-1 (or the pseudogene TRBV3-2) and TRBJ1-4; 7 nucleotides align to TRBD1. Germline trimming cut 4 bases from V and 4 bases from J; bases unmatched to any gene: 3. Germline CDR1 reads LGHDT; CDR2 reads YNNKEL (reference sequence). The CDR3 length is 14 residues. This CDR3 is CASSLGTVNEKLFF. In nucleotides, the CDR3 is TGTGCCAGCAGCCTAGGGACAGTTAATGAAAAACTGTTTTTT.

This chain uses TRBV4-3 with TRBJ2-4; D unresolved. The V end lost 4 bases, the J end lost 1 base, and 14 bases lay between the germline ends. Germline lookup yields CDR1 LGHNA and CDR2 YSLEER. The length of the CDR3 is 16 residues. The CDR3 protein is CASSPHPSYAKNIQYF. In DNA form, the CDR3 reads TGCGCCAGCAGCCCCCACCCTTCTTATGCCAAAAACATTCAGTACTTC.

Here the CDR3 reads CATSDLSGQGNTDTQYF. The DNA for the CDR3 is TGTGCCACCAGTGACCTTTCAGGACAGGGGAACACAGATACGCAGTATTTT. The genes are TRBV24-1 and TRBJ2-3; 9 bases match TRBD1. CDR1 is KGHDR, CDR2 SFDVKD, per germline. CDR3 length: 17 amino acids. V lost 4 bases and J lost 2; bases outside the gene matches: 9.

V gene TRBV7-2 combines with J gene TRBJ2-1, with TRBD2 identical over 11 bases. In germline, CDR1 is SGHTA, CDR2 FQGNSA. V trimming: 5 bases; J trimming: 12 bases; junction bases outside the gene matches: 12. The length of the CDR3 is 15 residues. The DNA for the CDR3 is TGTGCCAGCAGCACCCGATCTAGCGGGGGGCGGGGGCAGTTCTTC. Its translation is CASSTRSSGGRGQFF. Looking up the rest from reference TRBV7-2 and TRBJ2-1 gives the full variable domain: GAGVSQSPSNKVTEKGKDVELRCDPISGHTALYWYRQSLGQGLEFLIYFQGNSAPDKSGLPSDRFSAERTGGSVSTLTIQRTQQEDSAVYLCASSTRSSGGRGQFFGPGTRLTVL.

CDR3 sequence (DNA): TGTGCCAGCAGCGGACAGGGAATTAGCTCTGGGGCCAACGTCCTGACTTTC. Protein sequence: CASSGQGISSGANVLTF. The J gene is TRBJ2-6, the V gene TRBV7-3, with 8 bases fitting TRBD1. After removal of 5 bases from V and 0 bases from J, the junction contained 6 bases not matched to a gene. Germline assignment: CDR1 SGHTA and CDR2 FQGTGA. The CDR3 totals 17 residues.

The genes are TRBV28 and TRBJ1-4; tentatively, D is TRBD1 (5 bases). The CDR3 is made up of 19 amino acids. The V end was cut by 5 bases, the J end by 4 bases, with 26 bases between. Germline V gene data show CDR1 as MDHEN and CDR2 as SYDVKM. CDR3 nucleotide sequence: TGTGCCAGCAGTCTCGAAGCTTCCGGGACGGCTCCCTTTAATGAAAAACTGTTTTTT. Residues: CASSLEASGTAPFNEKLFF. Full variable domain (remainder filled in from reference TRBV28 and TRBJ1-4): DVKVTQSSRYLVKRTGEKVFLECVQDMDHENMFWYRQDPGLGLRLIYFSYDVKMKEKGDIPEGYSVSREKKERFSLILESASTNQTSMYLCASSLEASGTAPFNEKLFFGSGTQLSVL.

The CDR3 nucleotides read TGTGCCACCAGTGAGACCGGGACAGGACACTACGAGCAGTACTTC. Its protein is CATSETGTGHYEQYF. V usage is TRBV24-1 and J usage is TRBJ2-7; 8 bases map to TRBD1. Germline CDR1 and CDR2: KGHDR and SFDVKD. After removal of 4 bases from V and 3 bases from J, the junction contained 7 bases not matched to a gene. This CDR3 has 15 residues.

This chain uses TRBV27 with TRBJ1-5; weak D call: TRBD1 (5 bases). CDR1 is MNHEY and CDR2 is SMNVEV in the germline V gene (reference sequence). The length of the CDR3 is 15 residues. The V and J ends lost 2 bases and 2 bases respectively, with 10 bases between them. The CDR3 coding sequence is TGTGCCAGCAGTTTAGGGGGGTGGGGCAATCAGCCCCAGCATTTT. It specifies CASSLGGWGNQPQHF.

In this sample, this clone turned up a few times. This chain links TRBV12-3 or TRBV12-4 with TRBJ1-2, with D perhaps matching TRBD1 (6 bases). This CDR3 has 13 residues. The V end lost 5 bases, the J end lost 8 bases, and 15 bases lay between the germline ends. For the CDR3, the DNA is TGTGCCAGCAGTGGACAGAACAGTCGGGGCTACACCTTC. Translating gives CASSGQNSRGYTF.

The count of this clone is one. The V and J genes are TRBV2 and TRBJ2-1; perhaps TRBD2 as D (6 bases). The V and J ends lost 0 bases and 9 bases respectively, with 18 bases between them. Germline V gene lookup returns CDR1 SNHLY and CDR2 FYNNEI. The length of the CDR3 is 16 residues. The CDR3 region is CASSEAGGLNEGEQFF. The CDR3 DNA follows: TGTGCCAGCAGTGAAGCCGGAGGACTAAATGAAGGTGAGCAGTTCTTC.

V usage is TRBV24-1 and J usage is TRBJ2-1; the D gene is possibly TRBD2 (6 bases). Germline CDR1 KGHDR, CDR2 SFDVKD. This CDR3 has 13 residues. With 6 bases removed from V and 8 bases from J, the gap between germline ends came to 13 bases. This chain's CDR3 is CATSTGGRHEQFF. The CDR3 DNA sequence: TGTGCCACCAGTACCGGAGGGCGCCATGAGCAGTTCTTC.

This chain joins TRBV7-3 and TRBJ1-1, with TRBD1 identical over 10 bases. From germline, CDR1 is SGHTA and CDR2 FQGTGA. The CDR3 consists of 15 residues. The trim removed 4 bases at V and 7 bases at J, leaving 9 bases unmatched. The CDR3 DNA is TGTGCCAGCAGCTCCTCGACAGGGGGCGATGGTGAAGCTTTCTTT. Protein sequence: CASSSSTGGDGEAFF.

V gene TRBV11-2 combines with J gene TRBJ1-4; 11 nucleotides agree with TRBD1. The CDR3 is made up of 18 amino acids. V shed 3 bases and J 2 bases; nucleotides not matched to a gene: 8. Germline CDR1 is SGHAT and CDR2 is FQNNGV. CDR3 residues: CASSFRAGQGATNEKLFF. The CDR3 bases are TGTGCCAGCAGCTTTAGGGCAGGACAGGGGGCGACTAATGAAAAACTGTTTTTT.

The CDR3 here is CASSPDQGNYGYTF. The CDR3, as DNA: TGTGCCAGCAGCCCCGATCAGGGGAACTATGGCTACACCTTC. This chain links TRBV7-3 with TRBJ1-2; a weak D match, TRBD1 (6 bases). V was cut by 5 bases and J by 2 bases, with 12 bases left in between. Germline-derived CDR1 and CDR2 are SGHTA and FQGTGA. The CDR3 has 14 residues.

The CDR3 nucleotides read TGTGCCAGCAGACAGGGGACTGAAAAACTGTTTTTT. Residues: CASRQGTEKLFF. The chain is built from TRBV6-5 and TRBJ1-4; 7 positions agree with TRBD1. Germline CDR1 and CDR2: MNHEY and SVGAGI. The length of the CDR3 is 12 residues. After removal of 6 bases from V and 7 bases from J, the junction contained 2 bases not matched to a gene.

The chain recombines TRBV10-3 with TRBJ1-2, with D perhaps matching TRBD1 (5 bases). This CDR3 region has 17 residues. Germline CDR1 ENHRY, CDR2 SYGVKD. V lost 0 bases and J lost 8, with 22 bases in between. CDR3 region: CAISESKGPGPTEGYTF. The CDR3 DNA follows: TGTGCCATCAGTGAGTCGAAAGGGCCGGGGCCAACGGAAGGCTACACCTTC.

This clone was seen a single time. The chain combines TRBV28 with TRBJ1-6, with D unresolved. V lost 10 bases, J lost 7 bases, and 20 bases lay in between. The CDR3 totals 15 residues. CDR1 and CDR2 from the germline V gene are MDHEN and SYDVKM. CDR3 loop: CATLVDTRANSPLHF. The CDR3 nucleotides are TGTGCCACCTTAGTCGACACCCGGGCAAATTCACCCCTCCACTTT.

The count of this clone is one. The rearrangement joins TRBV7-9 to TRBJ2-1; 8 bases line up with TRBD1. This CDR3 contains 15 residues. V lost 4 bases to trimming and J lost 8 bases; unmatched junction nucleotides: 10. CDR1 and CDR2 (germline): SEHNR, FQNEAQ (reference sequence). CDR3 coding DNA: TGTGCCAGCAGCTCTAGGACAGGGTCCATAGATGAGCAGTTCTTC. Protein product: CASSSRTGSIDEQFF.

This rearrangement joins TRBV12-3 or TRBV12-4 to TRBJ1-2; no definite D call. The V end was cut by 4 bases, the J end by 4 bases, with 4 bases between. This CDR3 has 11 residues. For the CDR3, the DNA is TGTGCCAGCAGTTCAACCTATGGCTACACCTTC. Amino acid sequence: CASSSTYGYTF.

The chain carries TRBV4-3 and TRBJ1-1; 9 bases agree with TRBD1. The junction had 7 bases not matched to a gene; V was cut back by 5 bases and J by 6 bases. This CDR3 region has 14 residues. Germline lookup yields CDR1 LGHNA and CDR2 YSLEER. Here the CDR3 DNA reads TGCGCCAGCAGCTACGGGGACAGGGAGGCTGAAGCTTTCTTT. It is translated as CASSYGDREAEAFF.

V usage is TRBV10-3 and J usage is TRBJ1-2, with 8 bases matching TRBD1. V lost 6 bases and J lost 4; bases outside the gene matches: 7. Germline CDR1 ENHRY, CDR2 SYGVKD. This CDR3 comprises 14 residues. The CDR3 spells CAIRIQGGSYGYTF. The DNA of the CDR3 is TGTGCCATCAGGATACAGGGGGGTAGCTATGGCTACACCTTC.

The CDR3 region has the DNA TGTGCCAGCAGTTACTCGAATTCCGGAGCTGAAGCTTTCTTT. It translates to CASSYSNSGAEAFF. The rearrangement joins TRBV6-5 to TRBJ1-1; D not certain. V was pared by 0 bases and J by 6 bases, with 11 bases between. CDR1 and CDR2 from the germline V gene are MNHEY and SVGAGI. This CDR3 contains 14 residues.

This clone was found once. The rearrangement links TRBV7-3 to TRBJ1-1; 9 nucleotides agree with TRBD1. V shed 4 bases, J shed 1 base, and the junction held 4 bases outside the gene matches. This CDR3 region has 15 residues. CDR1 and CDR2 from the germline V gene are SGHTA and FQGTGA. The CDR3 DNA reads TGTGCCAGCAGCTCACAGACAGGGGGGAACACTGAAGCTTTCTTT. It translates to CASSSQTGGNTEAFF. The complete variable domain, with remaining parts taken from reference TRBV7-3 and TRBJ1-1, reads GAGVSQTPSNKVTEKGKYVELRCDPISGHTALYWYRQSLGQGPEFLIYFQGTGAADDSGLPNDRFFAVRPEGSVSTLKIQRTERGDSAVYLCASSSQTGGNTEAFFGQGTRLTVV.

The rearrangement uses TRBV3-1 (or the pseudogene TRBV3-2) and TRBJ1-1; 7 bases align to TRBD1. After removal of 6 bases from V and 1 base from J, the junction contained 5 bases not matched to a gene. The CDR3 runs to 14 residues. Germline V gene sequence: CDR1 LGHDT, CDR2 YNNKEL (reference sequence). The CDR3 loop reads CASREQGSNTEAFF. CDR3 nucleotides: TGTGCCAGCAGGGAACAGGGGTCGAACACTGAAGCTTTCTTT.